What follows is one T cell receptor beta chain and its context. Its antigen remains unknown. This sample includes further DNA sequences coding for the same CDR3. Clones were sequenced by immunoSEQ multiplex PCR, and TCRdb holds only the in-frame ones, with some missing. Among roughly 45,000 clones listed, about two thirds were seen once. The data originate from a study of radiotherapy plus CTLA-4 blockade in lung cancer. For the study at large: An objective response was seen in 15% to 20% of patients, and disease control in around 33%.

The CDR3 is 15 residues long. Trimming pared 5 bases from V and 2 bases from J, leaving 15 bases between. Germline V gene lookup returns CDR1 SGHAT and CDR2 FQDESV (reference sequence). Whole-study results and caveats: Response was reportedly best predicted by early blood T cell clone dynamics, with interferon-beta.

Source: peripheral blood, taken from a patient treated with radiotherapy plus ipilimumab. The chain has TRBV11-1 and TRBJ1-1; no clear D gene. The clonotype comes from a human donor with non-small cell lung cancer who had a partial response to radiotherapy plus ipilimumab. CDR3 in amino acids: CASSANGVVNTEAFF. The CDR3 DNA reads TGTGCCAGCAGCGCGAACGGGGTCGTAAACACTGAAGCTTTCTTT.